Sequencing of this T cell receptor (beta chain) was carried out in a study of blood T cell repertoires in COVID-19. This CDR3 region has 13 residues. V lost 3 bases to trimming and J lost 7 bases, with 13 bases between them. Sequencing used immunoSEQ multiplex PCR; TCRdb keeps in-frame clones, though not all of them. In the table there are roughly 200,000 clones, around 87% of which are singletons. The chain uses TRBV12-3 or TRBV12-4 and TRBJ2-7, with a tentative D call TRBD1 (6 bases). The sample consisted of PBMCs or T cells enriched from blood (not recorded which). This clonotype originated in a man younger than 40 in a cohort exposed to, infected with or recovered from COVID-19 (not recorded which). The CDR3 protein is CASSLGRQGEQYF. In DNA form, the CDR3 reads TGTGCCAGCAGTTTGGGAAGGCAGGGGGAGCAGTACTTC.